This T cell receptor (beta chain) was found in a study of OX40 agonist ivuxolimab in advanced cancers. Study in general: With a range of roughly 23 to 85, age averaged about 58 years, and nearly 85% were male.

CDR3 length: 14 amino acids. V lost 1 base and J 4 bases, leaving 8 bases between the germline ends. Germline CDR1 and CDR2: LNHDA and SQIVND (reference sequence). Study-wide points: There were also nonresponders showing low normalized T-cell clonal expansion.

Worth noting for this clone: Antigen unknown.

Measured with immunoSEQ multiplex PCR; TCRdb has only the in-frame clones, and not every one. The sample carries about 100,000 clones, less than 95% recorded once. The receptor was derived from an adult with an advanced solid tumor such as melanoma, head and neck, liver or kidney cancer. This rearrangement joins TRBV19 to TRBJ2-1; D is ambiguous. The material was CD4+ or CD8+ T cells sorted from blood, obtained in a trial of the OX40 agonist ivuxolimab. The CDR3 DNA is TGTGCCAGTAGTATAGGGCAAGTTTACAATGAGCAGTTCTTC. The encoded protein is CASSIGQVYNEQFF.